This T cell receptor beta chain was captured in a study of blood T cell repertoires in COVID-19. Across the whole study: Specimens from acute and convalescent COVID-19 originated in the United States, Italy and Spain. PBMCs, B-cell-depleted T cells, or T cells were the source of the cDNA or gDNA that made up the material.

The CDR3 runs to 14 residues. Germline CDR1 is SGHDT and CDR2 is YYEEEE. Trimming left V 2 bases short and J 1 base short, with 10 bases between. How the authors handled the data: Amplified reference gene primers provided the basis for estimating nucleated cell counts. Sequenced by immunoSEQ multiplex PCR; TCRdb stores in-frame clones only, minus some. V, J and clone size are taken as reported in that table, and D and trimming were inferred from the DNA itself. The table records tens of thousands of clones, 70% to 90% of them present only once. This clonotype was obtained from a human donor in a cohort sampled during active COVID-19. This chain uses TRBV5-6 with TRBJ2-7, with D tentatively TRBD1 (5 bases). Sequenced input: peripheral blood. The CDR3 DNA is TGTGCCAGCAGCTTCAGGGCGTGGTCCTACGAGCAGTACTTC. Protein sequence: CASSFRAWSYEQYF. Full variable domain (outside the CDR3, taken from reference TRBV5-6 and TRBJ2-7): DAGVTQSPTHLIKTRGQQVTLRCSPKSGHDTVSWYQQALGQGPQFIFQYYEEEERQRGNFPDRFSGHQFPNYSSELNVNALLLGDSALYLCASSFRAWSYEQYFGPGTRLTVT.